Listed below are T cell receptor beta chains from one sample, sequenced in a study of tumor and adjacent non-tumor tissue in lung cancer. TCRdb redid the calling of the multiplex PCR reads with MiXCR, one entry per CDR3 protein. Of about 80,000 distinct CDR3 sequences listed, about two thirds are singletons. The sample comprised lung tumor tissue. The receptors originated from a woman in her seventies with non-small cell lung cancer. CDR3s include the opening cysteine and the closing phenylalanine or tryptophan. Each record gives: J gene, V gene, CDR3 protein.

J gene: TRBJ1-1; V gene: TRBV6-2/TRBV6-3; CDR3 protein: CASRTNSPLNAFF
J gene: TRBJ2-7; V gene: TRBV6-6; CDR3 protein: CASSLAGRTYEQYF
J gene: TRBJ2-3; V gene: TRBV6-5; CDR3 protein: CASSYFGATHYPDTQYF
J gene: TRBJ1-3; V gene: TRBV11-1; CDR3 protein: CASTISISGNTIYF
J gene: TRBJ2-7; V gene: TRBV29-1; CDR3 protein: CSVTPEVGAEGCEQYF
J gene: TRBJ2-3; V gene: TRBV28; CDR3 protein: CAIRFPDTQYF
J gene: TRBJ1-2; V gene: TRBV29-1; CDR3 protein: CSVENGPYGYTF
J gene: TRBJ2-1; V gene: TRBV12-3/TRBV12-4; CDR3 protein: CASAKAGTSNGNEQFF
J gene: TRBJ2-2; V gene: TRBV6-2/TRBV6-3; CDR3 protein: CASIYRDGTGELFF
J gene: TRBJ2-1; V gene: TRBV6-1; CDR3 protein: CTSRTLAKARGNEQFF
J gene: TRBJ2-7; V gene: TRBV10-2; CDR3 protein: CVSSALTLSRQQYF
J gene: TRBJ2-7; V gene: TRBV6-5; CDR3 protein: CASTVGVLAGAGEQYF
J gene: TRBJ2-7; V gene: TRBV5-1; CDR3 protein: CASSRDRTSSYEQYF
J gene: TRBJ1-2; V gene: TRBV6-5; CDR3 protein: CASNYQGSSGYTF
J gene: TRBJ2-7; V gene: TRBV20-1; CDR3 protein: CNARVGTGLYEQYF
J gene: TRBJ2-5; V gene: TRBV6-5; CDR3 protein: CARSYSRGEGEETQYF
J gene: TRBJ2-1; V gene: TRBV20-1; CDR3 protein: CSARDLRDRGLNEQFF
J gene: TRBJ2-5; V gene: TRBV11-3; CDR3 protein: CASSFLPGGKF
J gene: TRBJ2-1; V gene: TRBV4-1; CDR3 protein: CASSQVLASYHEQFF
J gene: TRBJ2-1; V gene: TRBV24-1; CDR3 protein: CAISVPSKDEQFF
J gene: TRBJ2-3; V gene: TRBV20-1; CDR3 protein: CSAPRTSGRGDTQYF
J gene: TRBJ2-2; V gene: TRBV27; CDR3 protein: CASSMLGSPNTRELFF
J gene: TRBJ2-7; V gene: TRBV7-9; CDR3 protein: CASSQGQPPYEQYF
J gene: TRBJ2-5; V gene: TRBV11-1; CDR3 protein: CASSFSTTRGTQYF
J gene: TRBJ2-1; V gene: TRBV24-1; CDR3 protein: CATSDPGLAGGNEQFF
J gene: TRBJ2-3; V gene: TRBV5-4; CDR3 protein: CANSFARGPDTQYF
J gene: TRBJ1-4; V gene: TRBV28; CDR3 protein: CASLLRGTGVEKLFF
J gene: TRBJ2-3; V gene: TRBV29-1; CDR3 protein: CNVDSGGRDTQYF
J gene: TRBJ2-7; V gene: TRBV6-2/TRBV6-3; CDR3 protein: CASRGAALRACEKYF
J gene: TRBJ2-3; V gene: TRBV6-5; CDR3 protein: CASSYSGGTHNPDTQYF
J gene: TRBJ2-1; V gene: TRBV20-1; CDR3 protein: CSARDVGASYNEQFF
J gene: TRBJ2-3; V gene: TRBV5-1; CDR3 protein: CASRLAGSGRADTQYF
J gene: TRBJ1-1; V gene: TRBV30; CDR3 protein: CVWSVPTGQGFSMNTEAFF
J gene: TRBJ2-2; V gene: TRBV12-3/TRBV12-4; CDR3 protein: CASGRLASSNTGELFF
J gene: TRBJ2-1; V gene: TRBV27; CDR3 protein: CTSSLGSVHEQFF
J gene: TRBJ2-7; V gene: TRBV29-1; CDR3 protein: CSVEGFGAGTYEQYF
J gene: TRBJ2-3; V gene: TRBV29-1; CDR3 protein: CNVEVGTSGTDTQYF
J gene: TRBJ2-2; V gene: TRBV10-3; CDR3 protein: CASGGGINTGELFF
J gene: TRBJ2-7; V gene: TRBV6-5; CDR3 protein: CASSYSSSGISYEQYF
J gene: TRBJ2-1; V gene: TRBV10-3; CDR3 protein: CVISGIRSGGYNEQFF
J gene: TRBJ2-5; V gene: TRBV21-1; CDR3 protein: CASSGQTKETQYF
J gene: TRBJ2-2; V gene: TRBV29-1; CDR3 protein: CSVEVARPGGPGELFF
J gene: TRBJ2-5; V gene: TRBV11-3; CDR3 protein: CASSPSGVEAQYF
J gene: TRBJ2-1; V gene: TRBV29-1; CDR3 protein: CSVEVSRAYIGQFF
J gene: TRBJ2-1; V gene: TRBV6-4; CDR3 protein: CASTPRGYANEQFF
J gene: TRBJ2-3; V gene: TRBV5-1; CDR3 protein: CANKPGGHTDTRYF
J gene: TRBJ1-2; V gene: TRBV6-1; CDR3 protein: CTSSLAGVGSSGGYTF
J gene: TRBJ1-2; V gene: TRBV29-1; CDR3 protein: CSIESEAGGYTF